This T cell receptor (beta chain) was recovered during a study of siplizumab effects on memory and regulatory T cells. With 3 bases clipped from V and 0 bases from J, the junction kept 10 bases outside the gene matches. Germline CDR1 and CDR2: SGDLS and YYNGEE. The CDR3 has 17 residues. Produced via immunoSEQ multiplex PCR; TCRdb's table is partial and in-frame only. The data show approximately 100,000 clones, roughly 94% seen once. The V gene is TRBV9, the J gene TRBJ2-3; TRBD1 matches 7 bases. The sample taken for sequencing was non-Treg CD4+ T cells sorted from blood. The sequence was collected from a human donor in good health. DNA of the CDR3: TGTGCCAGCAGCGCACAACCGGGACAGAAAAGCACAGATACGCAGTATTTT. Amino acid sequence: CASSAQPGQKSTDTQYF.